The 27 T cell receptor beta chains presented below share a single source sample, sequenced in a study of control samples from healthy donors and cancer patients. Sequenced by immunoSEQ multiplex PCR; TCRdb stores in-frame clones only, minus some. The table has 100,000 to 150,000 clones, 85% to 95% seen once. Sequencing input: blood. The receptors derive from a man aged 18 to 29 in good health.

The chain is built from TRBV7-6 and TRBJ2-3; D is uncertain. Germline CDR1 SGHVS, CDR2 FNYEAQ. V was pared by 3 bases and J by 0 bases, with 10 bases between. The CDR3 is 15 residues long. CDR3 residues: CASSLEGFSTDTQYF. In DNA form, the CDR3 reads TGTGCCAGCAGCTTGGAAGGATTTAGCACAGATACGCAGTATTTT.

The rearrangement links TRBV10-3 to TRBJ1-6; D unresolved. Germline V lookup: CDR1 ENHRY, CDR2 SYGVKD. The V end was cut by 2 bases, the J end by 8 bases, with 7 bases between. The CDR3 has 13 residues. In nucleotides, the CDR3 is TGTGCCATCAGTGAGATGACGGATTCACCCCTCCACTTT. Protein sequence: CAISEMTDSPLHF.

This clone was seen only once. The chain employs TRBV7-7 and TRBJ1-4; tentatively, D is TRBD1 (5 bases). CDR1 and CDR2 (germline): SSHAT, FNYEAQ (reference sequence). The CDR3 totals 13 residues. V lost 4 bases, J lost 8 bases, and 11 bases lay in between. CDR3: CASSSNRGEKLFF. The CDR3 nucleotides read TGTGCCAGCAGCTCAAACCGGGGCGAAAAACTGTTTTTT.

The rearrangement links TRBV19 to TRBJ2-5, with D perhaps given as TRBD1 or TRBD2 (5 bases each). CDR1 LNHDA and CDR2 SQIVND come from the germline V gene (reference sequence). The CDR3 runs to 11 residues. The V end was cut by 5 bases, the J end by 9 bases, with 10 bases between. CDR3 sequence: CASSSRGAQYF. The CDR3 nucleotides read TGTGCCAGTAGTTCCAGAGGGGCCCAGTACTTC.

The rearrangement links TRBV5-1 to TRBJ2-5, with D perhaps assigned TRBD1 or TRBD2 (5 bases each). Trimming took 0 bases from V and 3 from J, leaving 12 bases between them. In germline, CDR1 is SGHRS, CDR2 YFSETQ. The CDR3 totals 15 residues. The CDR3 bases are TGCGCCAGCAGCTTGGGAGGGGCAGAAGAAGAGACCCAGTACTTC. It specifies CASSLGGAEEETQYF. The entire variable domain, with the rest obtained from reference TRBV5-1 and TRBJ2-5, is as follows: KAGVTQTPRYLIKTRGQQVTLSCSPISGHRSVSWYQQTPGQGLQFLFEYFSETQRNKGNFPGRFSGRQFSNSRSEMNVSTLELGDSALYLCASSLGGAEEETQYFGPGTRLLVL.

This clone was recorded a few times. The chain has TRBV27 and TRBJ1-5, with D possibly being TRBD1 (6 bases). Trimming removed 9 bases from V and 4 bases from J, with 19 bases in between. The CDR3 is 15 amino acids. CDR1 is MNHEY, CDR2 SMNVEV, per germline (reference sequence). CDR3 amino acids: CASNPIGTLNQPQHF. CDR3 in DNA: TGTGCCAGTAACCCAATTGGGACACTGAATCAGCCCCAGCATTTT.

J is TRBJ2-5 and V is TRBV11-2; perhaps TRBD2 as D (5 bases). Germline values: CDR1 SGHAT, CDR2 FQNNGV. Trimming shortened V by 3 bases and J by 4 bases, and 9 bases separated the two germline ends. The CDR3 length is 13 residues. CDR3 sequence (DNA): TGTGCCAGCAGCTTTGGAGGTGGAGAGACCCAGTACTTC. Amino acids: CASSFGGGETQYF.

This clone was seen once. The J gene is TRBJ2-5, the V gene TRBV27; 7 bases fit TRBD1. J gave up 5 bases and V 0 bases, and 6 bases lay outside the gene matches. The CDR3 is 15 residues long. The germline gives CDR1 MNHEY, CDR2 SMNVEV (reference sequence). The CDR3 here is CASSLSDRRTETQYF. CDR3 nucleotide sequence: TGTGCCAGCAGTTTATCGGACAGGCGTACGGAGACCCAGTACTTC.

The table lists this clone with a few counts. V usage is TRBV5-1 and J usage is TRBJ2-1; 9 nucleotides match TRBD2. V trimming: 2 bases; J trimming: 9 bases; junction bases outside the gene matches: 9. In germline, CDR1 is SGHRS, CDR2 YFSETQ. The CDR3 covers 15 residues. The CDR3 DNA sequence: TGCGCCAGCAGCTTAGGTGGACTAGCGATCGGTGAGCAGTTCTTC. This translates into CASSLGGLAIGEQFF.

CDR3 coding DNA: TGTGCCAGCAGTGAAAGGCAGATGGGGACTGAAGCTTTCTTT. Residues: CASSERQMGTEAFF. The chain combines TRBV2 with TRBJ1-1; D is undetermined. The CDR3 runs to 14 residues. Deletions cut 2 bases from V and 5 bases from J, with 12 bases between. Germline loops: CDR1 SNHLY, CDR2 FYNNEI.

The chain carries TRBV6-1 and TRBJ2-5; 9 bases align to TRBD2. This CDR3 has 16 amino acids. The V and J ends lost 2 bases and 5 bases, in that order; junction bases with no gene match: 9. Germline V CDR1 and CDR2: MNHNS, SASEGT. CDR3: CASSELGSGGGETQYF. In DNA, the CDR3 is TGTGCCAGCAGTGAACTGGGTAGCGGGGGCGGGGAGACCCAGTACTTC.

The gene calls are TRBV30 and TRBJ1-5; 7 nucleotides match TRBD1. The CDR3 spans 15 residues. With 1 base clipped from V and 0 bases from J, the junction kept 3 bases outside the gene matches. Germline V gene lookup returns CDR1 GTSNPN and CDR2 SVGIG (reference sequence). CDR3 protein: CAWSEGQYSNQPQHF. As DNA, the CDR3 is TGTGCCTGGAGTGAGGGACAGTATAGCAATCAGCCCCAGCATTTT.

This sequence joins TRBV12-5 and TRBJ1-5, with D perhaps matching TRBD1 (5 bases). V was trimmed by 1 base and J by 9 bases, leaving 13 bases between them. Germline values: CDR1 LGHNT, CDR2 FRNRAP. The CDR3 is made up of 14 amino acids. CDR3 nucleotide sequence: TGTGCTAGTGGTTTGGGTGGGGCGCGTGGGCCCCAGCATTTT. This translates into CASGLGGARGPQHF.

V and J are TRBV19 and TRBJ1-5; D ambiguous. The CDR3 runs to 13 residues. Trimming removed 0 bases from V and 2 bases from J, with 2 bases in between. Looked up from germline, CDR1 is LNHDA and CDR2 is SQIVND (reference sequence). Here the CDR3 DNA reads TGTGCCAGTAGTATAGAACGCAATCAGCCCCAGCATTTT. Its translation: CASSIERNQPQHF.

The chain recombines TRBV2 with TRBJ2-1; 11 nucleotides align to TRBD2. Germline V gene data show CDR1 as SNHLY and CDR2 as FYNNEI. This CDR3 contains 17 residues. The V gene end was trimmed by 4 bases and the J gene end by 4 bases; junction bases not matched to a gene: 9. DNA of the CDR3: TGTGCCAGCAGTGGGGACCCGCTAGCGGGGGGTTACAATGAGCAGTTCTTC. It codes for CASSGDPLAGGYNEQFF.

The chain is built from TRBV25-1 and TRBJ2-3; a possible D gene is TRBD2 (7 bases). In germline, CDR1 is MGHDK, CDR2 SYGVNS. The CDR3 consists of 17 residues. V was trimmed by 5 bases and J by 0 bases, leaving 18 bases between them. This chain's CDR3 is CASSIKRGGWSTDTQYF. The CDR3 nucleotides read TGTGCCAGCAGTATAAAAAGGGGGGGGTGGAGCACAGATACGCAGTATTTT. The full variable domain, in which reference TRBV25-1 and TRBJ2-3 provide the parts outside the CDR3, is EADIYQTPRYLVIGTGKKITLECSQTMGHDKMYWYQQDPGMELHLIHYSYGVNSTEKGDLSSESTVSRIRTEHFPLTLESARPSHTSQYLCASSIKRGGWSTDTQYFGPGTRLTVL.

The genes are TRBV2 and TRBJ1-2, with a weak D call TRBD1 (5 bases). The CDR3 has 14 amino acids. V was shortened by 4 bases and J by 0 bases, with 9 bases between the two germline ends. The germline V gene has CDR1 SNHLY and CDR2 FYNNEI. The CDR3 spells CASSGAGTNYGYTF. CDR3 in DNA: TGTGCCAGCAGTGGGGCAGGGACTAACTATGGCTACACCTTC.

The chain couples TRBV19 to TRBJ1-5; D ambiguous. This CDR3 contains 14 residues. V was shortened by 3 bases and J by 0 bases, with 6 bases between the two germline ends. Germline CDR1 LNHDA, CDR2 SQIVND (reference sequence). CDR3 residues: CASSIVNSNQPQHF. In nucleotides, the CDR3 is TGTGCCAGTAGTATTGTTAATAGCAATCAGCCCCAGCATTTT.

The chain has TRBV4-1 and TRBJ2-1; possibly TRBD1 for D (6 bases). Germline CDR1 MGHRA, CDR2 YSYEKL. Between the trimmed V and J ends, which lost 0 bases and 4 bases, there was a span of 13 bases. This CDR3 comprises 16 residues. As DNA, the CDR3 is TGCGCCAGCAGCCAAGAGGTGGGGGCCCTTTACAATGAGCAGTTCTTC. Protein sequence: CASSQEVGALYNEQFF.

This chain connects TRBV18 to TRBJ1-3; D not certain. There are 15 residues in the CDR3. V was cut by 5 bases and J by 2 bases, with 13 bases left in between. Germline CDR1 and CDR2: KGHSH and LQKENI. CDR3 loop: CASSSTGSAGNTIYF. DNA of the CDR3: TGTGCCAGCTCATCAACGGGGAGCGCTGGAAACACCATATATTTT.

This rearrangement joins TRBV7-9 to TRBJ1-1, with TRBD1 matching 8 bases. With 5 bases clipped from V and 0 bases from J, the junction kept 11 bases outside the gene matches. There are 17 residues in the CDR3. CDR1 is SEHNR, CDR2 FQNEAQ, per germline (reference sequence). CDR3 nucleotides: TGTGCCAGCAGCCCTCCGGGACAGGCGATTATGAACACTGAAGCTTTCTTT. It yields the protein CASSPPGQAIMNTEAFF.

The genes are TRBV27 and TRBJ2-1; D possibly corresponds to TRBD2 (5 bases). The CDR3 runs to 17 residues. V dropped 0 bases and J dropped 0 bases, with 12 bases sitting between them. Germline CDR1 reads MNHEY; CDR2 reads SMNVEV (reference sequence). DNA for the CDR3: TGTGCCAGCAGTTTATCAGGTCCGGGGAGCTCCTACAATGAGCAGTTCTTC. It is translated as CASSLSGPGSSYNEQFF.

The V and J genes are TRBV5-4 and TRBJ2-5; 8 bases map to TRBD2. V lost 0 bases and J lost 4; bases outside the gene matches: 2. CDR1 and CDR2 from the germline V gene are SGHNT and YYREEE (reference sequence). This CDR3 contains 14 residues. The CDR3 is CASSLGAGGETQYF. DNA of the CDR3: TGTGCCAGCAGCTTGGGGGCGGGGGGAGAGACCCAGTACTTC.

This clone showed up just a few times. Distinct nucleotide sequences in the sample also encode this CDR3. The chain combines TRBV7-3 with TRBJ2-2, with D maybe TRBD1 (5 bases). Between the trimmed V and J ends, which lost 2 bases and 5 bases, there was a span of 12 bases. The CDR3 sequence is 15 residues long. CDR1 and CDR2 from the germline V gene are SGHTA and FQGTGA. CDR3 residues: CASSLGRDGTGELFF. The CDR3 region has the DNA TGTGCCAGCAGCTTAGGCAGGGATGGAACCGGGGAGCTGTTTTTT.

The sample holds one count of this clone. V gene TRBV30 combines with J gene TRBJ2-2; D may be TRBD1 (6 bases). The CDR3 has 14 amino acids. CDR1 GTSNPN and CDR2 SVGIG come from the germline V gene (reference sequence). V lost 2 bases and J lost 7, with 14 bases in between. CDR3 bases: TGTGCCTGGAGTCTCAGGGGTGGGCACGGGGAGCTGTTTTTT. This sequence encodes CAWSLRGGHGELFF.

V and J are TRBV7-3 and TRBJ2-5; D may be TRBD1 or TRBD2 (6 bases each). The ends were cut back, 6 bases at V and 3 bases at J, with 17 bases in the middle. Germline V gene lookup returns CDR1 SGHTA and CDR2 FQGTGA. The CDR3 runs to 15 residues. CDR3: CASSLWGAGKETQYF. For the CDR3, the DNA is TGTGCCAGCAGTCTCTGGGGGGCCGGGAAAGAGACCCAGTACTTC.

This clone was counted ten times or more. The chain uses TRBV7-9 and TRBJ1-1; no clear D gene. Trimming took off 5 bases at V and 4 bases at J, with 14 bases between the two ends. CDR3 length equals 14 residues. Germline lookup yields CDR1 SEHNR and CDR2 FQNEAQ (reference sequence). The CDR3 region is CASSPLGESTEAFF. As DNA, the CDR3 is TGTGCCAGCAGCCCCCTCGGGGAGAGCACTGAAGCTTTCTTT.